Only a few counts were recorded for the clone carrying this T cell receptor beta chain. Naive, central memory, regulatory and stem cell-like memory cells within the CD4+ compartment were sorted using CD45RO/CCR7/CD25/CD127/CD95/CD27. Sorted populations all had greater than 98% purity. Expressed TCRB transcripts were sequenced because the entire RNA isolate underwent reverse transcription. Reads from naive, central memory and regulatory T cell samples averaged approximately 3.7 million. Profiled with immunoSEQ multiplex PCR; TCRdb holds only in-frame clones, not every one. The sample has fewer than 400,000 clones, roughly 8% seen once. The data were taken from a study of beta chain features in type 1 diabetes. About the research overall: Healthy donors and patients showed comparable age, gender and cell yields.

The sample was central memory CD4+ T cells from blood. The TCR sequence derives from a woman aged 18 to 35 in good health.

Here the CDR3 reads CASSPWTDPYEQYF. The CDR3 DNA is TGCGCCAGCAGCCCGTGGACTGATCCCTACGAGCAGTACTTC. This chain joins TRBV5-1 and TRBJ2-7, with D possibly being TRBD2 (5 bases). The CDR3 is 14 residues long. V shed 4 bases and J shed 2 bases, with 13 bases lying between them. The germline V gene has CDR1 SGHRS and CDR2 YFSETQ.